A selection of T cell receptor beta chains follows, all from one sample in a study of PD-L1 blockade in urothelial cancer. Assay used: immunoSEQ multiplex PCR; TCRdb lists only in-frame clones, some missing. The sample yields more than 85,000 clones, about nine tenths seen once. Sequences were derived from PBMCs, sampled around atezolizumab (anti-PD-L1) treatment. The receptors shown here come from a man aged 55 to 70 with urothelial cancer. Both conserved end residues are part of each CDR3. Each record gives: D gene, J gene, clone size, V gene, CDR3 protein, CDR3 DNA. The D gene is left open where the match is weak. Some rows have no size entry. The others give once, few or many, or a class for an expanded clone.

>-|TRBJ2-7|-|TRBV5-1
CASSLEWTAIEQYF
TGCGCCAGCAGCTTGGAATGGACAGCGATCGAGCAGTACTTC
>TRBD2|TRBJ2-1|-|TRBV11-3
CASSGRLAGGRNEQFF
TGTGCCAGCAGCGGGAGACTAGCGGGGGGCCGGAATGAGCAGTTCTTC
>-|TRBJ1-5|-|TRBV9
CASSVDGVSHQPQHF
TGTGCCAGCAGCGTAGACGGAGTAAGCCATCAGCCCCAGCATTTT
>TRBD1|TRBJ1-1|-|TRBV5-1
CASSLEGQGVSHTEAFF
TGCGCCAGCAGCTTGGAGGGACAGGGGGTATCGCACACTGAAGCTTTCTTT
>-|TRBJ2-7|-|TRBV5-1
CASSFTDAGVYEQYF
TGCGCCAGCAGCTTTACCGACGCGGGTGTCTACGAGCAGTACTTC
>-|TRBJ2-1|-|TRBV7-8
CASRNYYNEQFF
TGTGCCAGCAGAAATTACTACAATGAGCAGTTCTTC
>TRBD1|TRBJ1-1|-|TRBV6-4
CASSDPSTGRPFF
TGTGCCAGCAGTGACCCGTCGACAGGGAGGCCTTTCTTT
>-|TRBJ1-1|-|TRBV11-1
CASSLAQGNTEAFF
TGTGCCAGCAGCTTAGCGCAGGGGAACACTGAAGCTTTCTTT
>-|TRBJ1-2|-|TRBV4-1
CASSQEGQGIAYGYTF
TGCGCCAGCAGCCAAGAGGGCCAGGGCATTGCCTATGGCTACACCTTC
>-|TRBJ2-7|-|TRBV27
CASSLAGPSYEQYF
TGTGCCAGCAGTTTAGCGGGACCCTCCTACGAGCAGTACTTC
>TRBD2|TRBJ2-1|-|TRBV5-1
CASSLGLAGGNNEQFF
TGCGCCAGCAGCTTGGGACTAGCGGGAGGTAACAATGAGCAGTTCTTC
>-|TRBJ1-2|few|TRBV2
CASRIEALYGYTF
TGTGCCAGCAGAATTGAAGCCCTCTATGGCTACACCTTC
>TRBD1|TRBJ1-6|-|TRBV2
CASSVRDRDSPLHF
TGTGCCAGCAGTGTAAGGGACAGGGATTCACCCCTCCACTTT
>-|TRBJ1-5|few|TRBV9
CASSVGGRNQPQHF
TGTGCCAGCAGCGTAGGAGGTCGCAATCAGCCCCAGCATTTT
>TRBD2|TRBJ2-6|-|TRBV5-1
CASSPLGSGTPGANVLTF
TGCGCCAGCAGCCCTCTGGGTAGCGGGACGCCTGGGGCCAACGTCCTGACTTTC
>TRBD1|TRBJ1-2|-|TRBV30
CACHRDRATNYGYTF
TGTGCCTGTCACCGGGACAGGGCTACTAACTATGGCTACACCTTC
>-|TRBJ1-3|-|TRBV7-9
CASSFAVQNSGNTIYF
TGTGCCAGCAGCTTCGCGGTCCAGAACTCTGGAAACACCATATATTTT
>TRBD1|TRBJ1-4|-|TRBV7-2
CASSLPGQNNEKLFF
TGTGCCAGCAGCCTCCCGGGACAGAATAATGAAAAACTGTTTTTT
>-|TRBJ1-2|-|TRBV7-2
CASSLVRNYGYTF
TGTGCCAGCAGCTTAGTACGGAACTATGGCTACACCTTC
>TRBD2|TRBJ2-7|few|TRBV19
CASSMLAGGSYEQYF
TGTGCCAGTAGTATGCTAGCGGGGGGGTCCTACGAGCAGTACTTC
>TRBD1|TRBJ1-1|-|TRBV6-1
CASSGQAPKNTEAFF
TGTGCCAGCAGCGGACAGGCCCCCAAAAACACTGAAGCTTTCTTT
>-|TRBJ2-7|-|TRBV9
CASSAEGEQYF
TGTGCCAGCAGCGCCGAGGGAGAGCAGTACTTC
>-|TRBJ1-5|-|TRBV5-1
CASSQDGGGDQPQHF
TGCGCCAGCAGCCAGGATGGCGGAGGGGATCAGCCCCAGCATTTT
>-|TRBJ1-5|-|TRBV6-1
CASSEARLPNQPQHF
TGTGCCAGCAGTGAAGCTCGACTGCCAAATCAGCCCCAGCATTTT
>TRBD1|TRBJ2-5|-|TRBV9
CASSLGQGLETQYF
TGTGCCAGCAGCTTAGGACAGGGCTTGGAGACCCAGTACTTC
>TRBD2|TRBJ2-5|-|TRBV6-6
CASGRGAGETQYF
TGTGCCAGCGGGCGGGGGGCAGGGGAGACCCAGTACTTC
>-|TRBJ1-5|-|TRBV29-1
CSARGDNSNQPQHF
TGCAGCGCTAGAGGAGATAATAGCAATCAGCCCCAGCATTTT
>TRBD2|TRBJ2-3|once|TRBV7-2
CASSLVAGGGADTQYF
TGTGCCAGCAGCTTAGTAGCGGGGGGTGGAGCAGATACGCAGTATTTT
>-|TRBJ1-2|-|TRBV7-2
CASIPTGRVYGYTF
TGTGCCAGCATCCCTACCGGCAGGGTATATGGCTACACCTTC
>TRBD1|TRBJ1-4|-|TRBV28
CASSPTTGFGEKLFF
TGTGCCAGCAGCCCGACGACAGGGTTCGGTGAAAAACTGTTTTTT
>TRBD1|TRBJ1-1|-|TRBV15
CATSSSDRFEAFF
TGTGCCACCAGCTCCTCGGACAGGTTTGAAGCTTTCTTT
>-|TRBJ1-4|-|TRBV18
CASSLTQGQTNEKLFF
TGTGCCAGCTCACTTACCCAGGGCCAGACCAATGAAAAACTGTTTTTT
>-|TRBJ1-5|-|TRBV11-2
CASSPRMGSNQPQHF
TGTGCCAGCAGCCCGAGGATGGGTAGCAATCAGCCCCAGCATTTT
>TRBD2|TRBJ2-5|-|TRBV9
CASSPRTSRETQYF
TGTGCCAGCAGCCCTCGGACTAGCCGGGAGACCCAGTACTTC